Below are 5 T cell receptor beta chains sequenced from a single sample in a study of cytomegalovirus exposure and HLA in healthy donors. PCR used 60 Vbeta primers and 13 Jbeta primers. Method: immunoSEQ multiplex PCR; TCRdb's copy keeps in-frame clones and lacks some. This table holds about 58,000 clones. Source material: PBMCs. These receptors were collected from a woman younger than 35 in good health and CMV-seronegative.

The chain combines TRBV5-1 with TRBJ1-2; D not resolved. Trimming removed 4 bases from V and 9 bases from J, with 16 bases in between. In germline, CDR1 is SGHRS, CDR2 YFSETQ. This CDR3 contains 13 residues. CDR3 amino acids: CASSMTQAGSYTF. CDR3 bases: TGCGCCAGCAGCATGACGCAGGCGGGGAGCTACACCTTC.

This sequence joins TRBV27 and TRBJ2-1, with 12 bases that match TRBD2. With V trimmed by 4 bases and J by 5 bases, 6 bases remained unmatched. Germline assignment: CDR1 MNHEY and CDR2 SMNVEV (reference sequence). The CDR3 has 16 amino acids. This CDR3 is CASSSLAGGRDNEQFF. The CDR3 DNA reads TGTGCCAGCAGTTCCCTAGCGGGAGGGCGGGACAATGAGCAGTTCTTC.

This chain connects TRBV9 to TRBJ2-3; TRBD1 is a possible D gene (5 bases). V was pared by 5 bases and J by 2 bases, with 12 bases between. CDR3 length: 14 amino acids. Per germline, CDR1 SGDLS and CDR2 YYNGEE. CDR3 DNA sequence: TGTGCCAGCAGGAGGACAAGCCTCACAGATACGCAGTATTTT. Its protein is CASRRTSLTDTQYF.

This chain links TRBV11-2 with TRBJ2-1, with 8 positions matching TRBD2. The length of the CDR3 is 15 residues. V trimming: 0 bases; J trimming: 16 bases; junction bases outside the gene matches: 14. The germline V gene encodes CDR1 SGHAT and CDR2 FQNNGV. CDR3 loop: CASSLDYSGALSGFF. The CDR3 nucleotides are TGTGCCAGCAGCTTAGATTATAGCGGGGCCCTCTCGGGATTCTTC.

The chain recombines TRBV11-1 with TRBJ2-7; the D gene is possibly TRBD1 (6 bases). CDR3 length equals 14 residues. V lost 6 bases to trimming and J lost 2 bases, with 14 bases between them. The germline CDR1 and CDR2 sequences are SGHAT and FQDESV (reference sequence). In DNA, the CDR3 is TGTGCCAGCAGTCGAAACGCAGGGGCCTACGAGCAGTACTTC. This gives the protein CASSRNAGAYEQYF.